The 13 T cell receptor beta chains presented below share a single source sample, sequenced in a study of regulatory T cells in long-lasting Graves disease. The TCR beta library used iRepertoire HTBI primers with Arm-PCR amplification of CDR3. TCRdb processed the multiplex PCR reads anew with MiXCR; each CDR3 protein has one entry. The table has roughly 360,000 distinct CDR3 sequences, 10% to 15% seen once. Indicated time point: newly diagnosed GD, antithyroid drugs for less than 3 months. PBMCs were the source of the RNA used for TCR sequencing. These data are also associated with another study on T cells in Graves' hyperthyroidism and ophthalmopathy.

Material: peripheral blood mononuclear cells (PBMCs), obtained at new diagnosis, from a patient treated with antithyroid drugs. Receptor source: a woman younger than 30 with Graves disease.

This clonotype was counted only a few times. The chain uses TRBV30 and TRBJ1-1; 7 bases agree with TRBD1. The CDR3 extends over 15 amino acids. The V segment lost 8 bases and the J segment 0 bases; nucleotides outside the gene matches: 12. Germline V gene sequence: CDR1 GTSNPN, CDR2 SVGIG (reference sequence). Here the CDR3 DNA reads TGTGCCCGCACCGACAGGGTCCCGATGAACACTGAAGCTTTCTTT. Protein: CARTDRVPMNTEAFF.

In its sample, this clonotype was seen many times. The rearrangement uses TRBV12-3 or TRBV12-4 and TRBJ1-6; D gene uncertain. Between the trimmed V and J ends, which lost 3 bases and 9 bases, there was a span of 12 bases. CDR3 length equals 14 residues. The CDR3 coding sequence is TGTGCCAGCAGTTTCCTGGGCAGGCGTTCACCCCTCCACTTT. Its protein product is CASSFLGRRSPLHF.

This clonotype appeared many times. The V call is TRBV11-2, the J call TRBJ2-1; perhaps TRBD2 as D (5 bases). The V end lost 1 base, the J end lost 0 bases, and 10 bases lay between the germline ends. CDR3 size: 16 residues. From germline, CDR1 is SGHAT and CDR2 FQNNGV. The CDR3 sequence is CASSLGSGSSYNEQFF. For the CDR3, the DNA is TGTGCCAGCAGCTTAGGATCGGGAAGCTCCTACAATGAGCAGTTCTTC.

In this sample, this clonotype turned up many times. The V call is TRBV12-3 or TRBV12-4, the J call TRBJ1-2; D not certain. The V end lost 7 bases, the J end lost 8 bases, and 14 bases lay between the germline ends. This CDR3 spans 12 amino acids. In DNA, the CDR3 is TGTGCCAGCACCAACGACGGGTGGGGCTACACCTTC. Its protein product is CASTNDGWGYTF.

This clonotype has a count of ten or more. This chain connects TRBV24-1 to TRBJ2-1, with 10 bases aligning to TRBD2. The V segment lost 5 bases and the J segment 6 bases; nucleotides outside the gene matches: 9. The V gene's germline CDR1 is KGHDR and CDR2 SFDVKD. The CDR3 covers 16 residues. This CDR3 reads CATSGTKRTSGNEQFF. The CDR3 DNA is TGTGCCACCAGTGGTACTAAAAGGACTAGCGGCAATGAGCAGTTCTTC.

V is TRBV10-3 and J is TRBJ1-2, with 8 nucleotides matching TRBD1. Germline V gives CDR1 ENHRY, CDR2 SYGVKD. V shed 8 bases and J 8 bases; nucleotides not matched to a gene: 10. The CDR3 consists of 13 residues. CDR3 loop: CAIALDRVDGYTF. CDR3 DNA sequence: TGTGCCATCGCCCTGGACAGGGTGGACGGCTACACCTTC.

The chain combines TRBV9 with TRBJ2-1; D remains ambiguous. Germline lookup yields CDR1 SGDLS and CDR2 YYNGEE. Trimming shortened V by 7 bases and J by 3 bases, and 17 bases separated the two germline ends. This CDR3 spans 15 amino acids. The CDR3 loop reads CASSKGAPLYNEQFF. The CDR3 nucleotides read TGTGCCAGCTCAAAAGGAGCACCTCTCTACAATGAGCAGTTCTTC.

This clonotype showed up just a few times. The CDR3 bases are TGTGCCAGCAGTTACTCGTCGGGGACAGGGGTTCTCTCTAATCAGCCCCAGCATTTT. Translation gives CASSYSSGTGVLSNQPQHF. This sequence joins TRBV6-5 and TRBJ1-5; the match to TRBD1 covers 10 bases. The CDR3 is 19 amino acids. Germline V gene lookup returns CDR1 MNHEY and CDR2 SVGAGI. Losses at the gene ends were 0 bases for V and 4 bases for J; bases not matched to a gene: 12.

This clonotype came up many times. This chain connects TRBV12-5 to TRBJ1-1; the D is unclear. The CDR3 has 13 amino acids. Per the germline V gene, CDR1 is LGHNT and CDR2 is FRNRAP. Trimming left V 5 bases short and J 4 bases short, with 11 bases between. CDR3 bases: TGTGCTAGTGGTATAGAGGTGACCACTGAAGCTTTCTTT. The encoded protein is CASGIEVTTEAFF.

This clonotype was seen a few times. The chain has TRBV5-1 and TRBJ1-5; tentatively, D is TRBD1 (5 bases). This CDR3 has 15 residues. Germline values: CDR1 SGHRS, CDR2 YFSETQ. Trimming shortened V by 0 bases and J by 8 bases, and 15 bases separated the two germline ends. The CDR3 protein is CASSLAGRPREPQHF. The CDR3, as DNA: TGCGCCAGCAGCTTGGCCGGGAGACCCAGGGAGCCCCAGCATTTT.

There are many counts of this clonotype. The chain has TRBV6-2 or TRBV6-3 and TRBJ2-7, with 7 bases matching TRBD2. The germline gives CDR1 MNHEY, CDR2 SVGEGT. V was pared by 5 bases and J by 4 bases, with 8 bases of the junction left unmatched. The length of the CDR3 is 14 residues. The CDR3 here is CASSNILGGYEQYV. DNA of the CDR3: TGTGCCAGCAGTAACATTCTGGGAGGGTACGAGCAGTACGTC.

On this clonotype: This may be a read error, as it is one base from a much larger clone. The gene calls are TRBV20-1 and TRBJ2-7; 11 positions match TRBD2. This CDR3 region has 17 residues. The germline CDR1 and CDR2 sequences are DFQATT and SNEGSKA (reference sequence). J lost 7 bases, V lost 2 bases, and 16 bases had no gene match. CDR3 region: CSARPPAYSGRGDEQYF. The CDR3 DNA sequence: TGCAGTGCTAGACCCCCAGCTTATAGCGGGAGGGGTGATGAGCAGTACTTC.

This clonotype was recorded many times. The chain carries TRBV5-1 and TRBJ1-5, with TRBD1 identical over 8 bases. Germline V gene sequence: CDR1 SGHRS, CDR2 YFSETQ. Germline trimming cut 4 bases from V and 7 bases from J; bases unmatched to any gene: 4. The CDR3 has 13 amino acids. CDR3 sequence reads: CASSPTGVQPQHF. CDR3 DNA: TGCGCCAGCAGCCCGACAGGGGTCCAGCCCCAGCATTTT.